The clone carrying this T cell receptor beta chain occurred many times. Its antigen remains unidentified. The record originates from a study of regulatory T cells in long-lasting Graves disease. Overall study findings and caveats: A greater number of public clonotypes (about 3,000) was shared by persistent patients than by new patients (over 900).

As for time point: persistent/refractory GD, antithyroid drugs over 5 years with positive TRAb. PBMCs were the source of the RNA used for TCR sequencing. Construction of TCR beta libraries relied on iRepertoire HTBI primers and on Arm-PCR targeting CDR3 regions. TCRdb redid the calling of the multiplex PCR reads with MiXCR, one entry per CDR3 protein. The table shows almost 350,000 distinct CDR3 sequences, with roughly a fifth occurring only once. Sequenced material: peripheral blood mononuclear cells (PBMCs), taken when the disease was refractory, from a patient treated with antithyroid drugs. The receptor was isolated from a female donor with Graves disease.

The CDR3, as DNA: TGTGCCAGCAGTACGGCAAACTATGGCTACACCTTC. This sequence encodes CASSTANYGYTF. The genes are TRBV7-9 and TRBJ1-2; no firm D call. The CDR3 runs to 12 residues. V lost 6 bases, J lost 2 bases, and 7 bases lay in between. Germline V gene sequence: CDR1 SEHNR, CDR2 FQNEAQ (reference sequence).